The table lists the clone carrying this T cell receptor (beta chain) with a few counts. Investigators plated 200,000 CFSE-labeled responder cells together with 200,000 irradiated stimulator cells labeled with violet dye. After mixed lymphocyte reaction, dividing CD4+ and CD8+ responder T cells were sorted. This specimen belongs to a study of graft-versus-host responses after intestinal transplantation. The overall study: The transplants performed in recipients were multivisceral, liver-intestinal, or isolated intestinal. Study conclusions and caveats: There were GvH clones found in recipient marrow, and some of them appeared first in ileum or blood.

The protocol was immunoSEQ multiplex PCR, while the TCRdb copy is restricted to in-frame clones and leaves out a portion. The table records about 21,000 clones, approximately 40% of them present only once. V lost 7 bases, J lost 2 bases, and 5 bases stayed unmatched. The CDR3 consists of 14 residues. From germline, CDR1 is MNHEY and CDR2 SVGAGI. The source material was alloreactive CD8+ T cells from a mixed lymphocyte reaction culture, sampled before intestinal transplant. Subset in this sample: CFSE-low proliferating T cells sorted from roughly 6-day pre-transplant mixed lymphocyte reaction (GvH or HvG direction). This receptor was obtained from a human patient who received an intestinal transplant. The V and J genes are TRBV6-5 and TRBJ2-7, with 10 nucleotides matching TRBD2. CDR3 coding DNA: TGTGCCAGCAACCTAGCGGGAGTTGCCTACGAGCAGTACTTC. Its translation: CASNLAGVAYEQYF.